The next 24 T cell receptor beta chains were all read from a single sample in a study of blood T cells in healthy people across ages. Alongside a J-beta primer mix, a sample-barcoded 5' primer served in a second PCR lasting roughly 6 to 12 cycles. Via MiXCR, TCRdb re-called the 5' RACE reads, giving one row per CDR3 protein. The sample has about 1.7 million distinct CDR3 sequences; roughly 28% are singletons. Sequencing input: blood. All receptors come from a woman under 40 in good health.

The J gene is TRBJ2-1, the V gene TRBV20-1; D is perhaps TRBD1 or TRBD2 (6 bases each). The CDR3 runs to 15 residues. CDR1 DFQATT and CDR2 SNEGSKA come from the germline V gene (reference sequence). The V end lost 3 bases, the J end lost 4 bases, and 16 bases lay between the germline ends. CDR3 sequence (DNA): TGCAGTGCTAGGTCGCCCAAGGGGGGTTACAATGAGCAGTTCTTC. It encodes CSARSPKGGYNEQFF.

The table lists this clonotype with a few counts. A read error may produce the germline difference seen at one junction end. The chain recombines TRBV7-2 with TRBJ2-1, with 11 bases matching TRBD2. CDR1 and CDR2 (germline): SGHTA, FQGNSA. The CDR3 is 15 amino acids. The CDR3 DNA is TGTGCCAGCCGAATAGCGGGGGGGCCTTTCAATGAACAGTTCTTC. Its protein product is CASRIAGGPFNEQFF.

Turning to this clonotype: This may be a read error, as it is one base from a much larger clone. The chain has TRBV29-1 and TRBJ2-5, with 7 bases fitting TRBD2. TRBJ2-1 matches the DNA end more closely, so the J call is doubtful. In germline, CDR1 is SQVTM, CDR2 ANQGSEA. The CDR3 has 15 residues. The CDR3 DNA reads TGCAGCGTTGAAACGGGGCGGGAGTACCAAGAGACCCAGTTCTTC. Translation: CSVETGREYQETQFF.

This clonotype was found many times. The chain employs TRBV18 and TRBJ2-7; TRBD1 aligns across 8 bases. The CDR3 sequence is 15 residues long. Germline CDR1 and CDR2: KGHSH and LQKENI. The ends lost 3 bases at V and 3 bases at J; junction bases unmatched: 7. The DNA for the CDR3 is TGTGCCAGCTCACCGTACGGACAGGGCGACTACGAGCAGTACTTC. Translation gives CASSPYGQGDYEQYF.

J is TRBJ1-1 and V is TRBV20-1; D not resolved. CDR1 is DFQATT and CDR2 is SNEGSKA in the germline V gene (reference sequence). V lost 7 bases and J lost 8, with 14 bases in between. This CDR3 has 11 amino acids. CDR3 coding DNA: TGCAGTGGAACGGGCCAGGAGGAAGCTTTCTTT. Residues: CSGTGQEEAFF.

This clonotype showed up just a few times. This chain uses TRBV9 with TRBJ2-1; 7 bases fit TRBD2. Germline lookup yields CDR1 SGDLS and CDR2 YYNGEE. With 0 bases clipped from V and 1 base from J, the junction kept 4 bases outside the gene matches. The CDR3 spans 16 residues. Here the CDR3 reads CASSVDPSGSYNEQFF. The CDR3, as DNA: TGTGCCAGCAGCGTAGATCCTAGCGGATCCTACAATGAGCAGTTCTTC.

This clonotype occurred a few times. The V gene is TRBV25-1, the J gene TRBJ1-1, with D maybe TRBD1 (5 bases). The CDR3 loop spans 14 amino acids. Trimming cost V 1 base and J 2 bases, with 8 bases left between them. Germline CDR1 is MGHDK and CDR2 is SYGVNS. The CDR3 DNA reads TGTGCCAGCAGTGAATTCGACAGTAACACTGAAGCTTTCTTT. This codes for CASSEFDSNTEAFF.

Only a few counts were recorded for this clonotype. The chain carries TRBV9 and TRBJ1-1; unclear D gene. The CDR3 contains 15 residues. Trimming left V 1 base short and J 6 bases short, with 16 bases between. Looked up from germline, CDR1 is SGDLS and CDR2 is YYNGEE. CDR3 DNA sequence: TGTGCCAGCAGCGTATCAAGTCGAGGGAGCGCTGAAGCTTTCTTT. Its translation: CASSVSSRGSAEAFF.

This clonotype was observed a handful of times. The junction does not match germline at one end; this may be a read error. DNA of the CDR3: TGTACCAGCAACCCGGGACTAAGCACAGATACGCAGTATTTT. Its protein is CTSNPGLSTDTQYF. This chain links TRBV7-9 with TRBJ2-3, with 7 bases identical to TRBD2. In germline, CDR1 is SEHNR, CDR2 FQNEAQ (reference sequence). There are 14 residues in the CDR3.

V usage is TRBV7-2 and J usage is TRBJ1-5; D not resolved. This CDR3 region has 14 residues. Trimming removed 4 bases from V and 5 bases from J, with 12 bases in between. The germline CDR1 and CDR2 sequences are SGHTA and FQGNSA. The CDR3 DNA reads as TGTGCCAGCAGCTCGCTTGACCGCTATCAGCCCCAGCATTTT. Protein sequence: CASSSLDRYQPQHF.

This sequence joins TRBV6-2 or TRBV6-3 and TRBJ2-1, with 12 bases identical to TRBD2. Trimming removed 6 bases from V and 7 bases from J; junction bases left unmatched: 7. Germline V lookup: CDR1 MNHEY, CDR2 SVGEGT. This CDR3 contains 15 residues. CDR3 nucleotide sequence: TGTGCCAGCAGGGCTAGCGGGGGGGTAAATAATGAGCAGTTCTTC. Its protein is CASRASGGVNNEQFF.

This clonotype was seen a few times. This chain uses TRBV20-1 with TRBJ2-3, with 10 bases aligning to TRBD2. Losses at the gene ends were 3 bases for V and 0 bases for J; bases not matched to a gene: 6. The CDR3 totals 16 residues. The germline CDR1 and CDR2 sequences are DFQATT and SNEGSKA (reference sequence). The CDR3 DNA reads as TGCAGTGCTAGCAGAGCGGGGGGGCCAAGCACAGATACGCAGTATTTT. It translates to CSASRAGGPSTDTQYF.

Points on this clonotype: This could be a read error, since a much larger clone is one nucleotide away. The chain couples TRBV15 to TRBJ1-2; D perhaps matches TRBD1 (6 bases). Germline CDR1 reads LNHNV; CDR2 reads YYDKDF (reference sequence). Trimming removed 9 bases at V and 4 bases at J, with 21 bases between. The CDR3 consists of 15 residues. The CDR3: CATGGARGSGYGYTF. The CDR3 bases are TGTGCCACTGGGGGGGCTCGGGGCAGTGGCTATGGCTACACCTTC.

Comment on this clonotype: This may be a read error, as it is one base from a much larger clone. The rearrangement links TRBV24-1 to TRBJ2-1; unclear D gene. This CDR3 contains 11 residues. The V end was cut by 1 base, the J end by 12 bases, with 6 bases between. CDR1 KGHDR and CDR2 SFDVKD come from the germline V gene. CDR3 in DNA: TGTGCCACCAGTGATTTAAGTGGGCAGTTCTTC. It is translated as CATSDLSGQFF.

V and J are TRBV7-9 and TRBJ2-1, with no clear D. The CDR3 has 11 residues. The germline V gene has CDR1 SEHNR and CDR2 FQNEAQ (reference sequence). Trimming shortened V by 2 bases and J by 8 bases, and 4 bases separated the two germline ends. The CDR3 is CASSLQHEQFF. As DNA, the CDR3 is TGTGCCAGCAGCTTACAGCATGAGCAGTTCTTC.

There are a few counts of this clonotype. A junction boundary mismatches the germline segment, possibly from a read error. J is TRBJ1-4 and V is TRBV5-1; no firm D call. This CDR3 spans 14 amino acids. CDR1 is SGHRS and CDR2 is YFSETQ in the germline V gene. CDR3 coding DNA: TGTGCCAGCAGCTTGTCGCATATTGGAGAAAAACTGTTTTTT. This gives the protein CASSLSHIGEKLFF.

This clonotype was observed a handful of times. The rearrangement links TRBV5-4 to TRBJ2-3; 8 bases match TRBD2. From germline, CDR1 is SGHNT and CDR2 YYREEE (reference sequence). This CDR3 has 16 amino acids. Trimming cost V 2 bases and J 0 bases; bases outside gene matches: 5. The CDR3: CASSLQAGASTDTQYF. In DNA form, the CDR3 reads TGTGCCAGCAGCTTACAAGCGGGGGCTAGCACAGATACGCAGTATTTT.

Details on this clonotype: An end of the junction differs from the germline gene, which may be a read error. The chain carries TRBV5-1 and TRBJ2-5, with 9 bases aligning to TRBD2. The CDR3 is 13 residues long. Germline V gene sequence: CDR1 SGHRS, CDR2 YFSETQ. In nucleotides, the CDR3 is TGCGCCAGCAGACTCCAGCGGGAGGACGAGCAGTGCTTC. It encodes CASRLQREDEQCF.

The rearrangement links TRBV28 to TRBJ2-4; D not resolved. The DNA end is more similar to TRBJ2-7, so the J call may be wrong. Germline V lookup: CDR1 MDHEN, CDR2 SYDVKM. This CDR3 spans 13 amino acids. CDR3 DNA: TGTGCCAGCAGTTTACAAGGTGTGGGCGAGCAGTACTTC. As protein: CASSLQGVGEQYF.

Of note for this clonotype: One base away lies a much larger clone, so this may be a sequencing read error. J is TRBJ2-1 and V is TRBV28; D ambiguous. Trimming took off 5 bases at V and 10 bases at J, with 24 bases between the two ends. Per the germline V gene, CDR1 is MDHEN and CDR2 is SYDVKM. The CDR3 has 16 residues. CDR3 nucleotides: TGTGCCAGCAGTCCCCCCCCGGAATTAGTTTCCTACGAGCAGTTCTTC. This sequence encodes CASSPPPELVSYEQFF.

This clonotype was counted many times. The chain recombines TRBV12-3 or TRBV12-4 with TRBJ2-5; 7 bases line up with TRBD2. CDR3 length: 13 residues. V lost 6 bases, J lost 5 bases, and 6 bases stayed unmatched. This chain's CDR3 is CASSFLGGETQYF. The CDR3 DNA reads as TGTGCCAGCAGCTTCCTGGGGGGGGAGACCCAGTACTTC.

This clonotype appeared many times. The J gene is TRBJ2-5, the V gene TRBV29-1; D unclear. Germline V lookup: CDR1 SQVTM, CDR2 ANQGSEA. The CDR3 sequence is 12 residues long. Trimming cost V 7 bases and J 3 bases, with 12 bases left between them. As DNA, the CDR3 is TGCAGCGCTGGGTCGACGGAAGAGACCCAGTACTTC. It encodes CSAGSTEETQYF.

V and J are TRBV10-3 and TRBJ2-7; tentative D call: TRBD1 (5 bases). V lost 0 bases and J 6 bases, leaving 15 bases between the germline ends. In germline, CDR1 is ENHRY, CDR2 SYGVKD. This CDR3 has 15 residues. The CDR3 spells CAISESSRAPTEQYF. Written as DNA, the CDR3 is TGTGCCATCAGTGAGTCGTCCAGGGCACCCACCGAGCAGTACTTC.

The CDR3 sequence: CASRPSCEQYF. The CDR3 DNA sequence: TGTGCCAGCCGCCCGAGTTGCGAGCAGTACTTC. This chain connects TRBV21-1 to TRBJ2-7. TRBV21-1 is classified as a pseudogene. This CDR3 is 11 amino acids long.